The TCR beta chain described here comes from a study of cytomegalovirus exposure and HLA in healthy donors. Study results and limitations: Researchers reported in a later analysis that a missense DCLRE1C variant was tied to TCR beta V- and J-gene trimming. Previously analyzed data showed that most TCR beta V segments were productive at a frequency of about 87% or about 30%. In a later analysis, specific HLA alleles were associated with approximately 16,000 TCR beta sequences at a 0.05 false discovery rate.

PCR primers comprised 60 Vbeta and 13 Jbeta primers. Only in-frame clones appear in the TCRdb table, and some are missing; sequencing was by immunoSEQ multiplex PCR. The data hold around 140,000 clones, with more than 75% observed a single time. At the time of sampling, donors were nominally healthy, though unrecorded immune exposures were likely. Of note for this clone: Its matching antigen is unknown.

V lost 0 bases and J lost 4, with 10 bases in between. CDR3 length equals 14 residues. CDR1 SGDLS and CDR2 YYNGEE come from the germline V gene. The TCR sequence derives from a woman aged 45-59 years in good health and CMV-seropositive. The chain carries TRBV9 and TRBJ1-2; D perhaps matches TRBD1 (5 bases). Sample: PBMCs. The CDR3 DNA reads TGTGCCAGCAGCGTAGGGGGCAGGGCCTATGGCTACACCTTC. Translating gives CASSVGGRAYGYTF.